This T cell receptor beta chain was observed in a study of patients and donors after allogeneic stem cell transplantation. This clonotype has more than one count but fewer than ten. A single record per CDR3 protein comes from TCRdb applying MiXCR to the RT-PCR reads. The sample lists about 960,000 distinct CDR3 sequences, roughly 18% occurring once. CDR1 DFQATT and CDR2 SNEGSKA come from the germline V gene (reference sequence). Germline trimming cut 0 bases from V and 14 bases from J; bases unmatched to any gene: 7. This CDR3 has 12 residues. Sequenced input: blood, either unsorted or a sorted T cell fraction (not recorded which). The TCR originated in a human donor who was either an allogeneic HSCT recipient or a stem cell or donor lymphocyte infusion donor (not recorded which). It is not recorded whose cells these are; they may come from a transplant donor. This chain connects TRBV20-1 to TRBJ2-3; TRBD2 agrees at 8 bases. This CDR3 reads CSAREPGLGLYF. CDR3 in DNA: TGCAGTGCTAGAGAACCGGGACTAGGCCTGTATTTT.